Listed here are 14 T cell receptor beta chains from one sample, sequenced in a study of T cell repertoires in cytomegalovirus infection. Antigen specificity for these receptors is unknown. MiXCR was run by TCRdb on the reads, yielding one entry per CDR3 protein. The sample records about a million distinct CDR3 sequences, around 29% being singletons. Sequencing was performed on cultured CD8+ T cells from PBMCs, taken from culture after CMV antigen stimulation. Receptor source: a human donor in good health (CMV status not recorded). Some clones in this sample may be carry-over from other donors' samples.

This clonotype was seen more than once but under ten times. This chain connects TRBV6-5 to TRBJ2-5; a possible D gene is TRBD2 (6 bases). The CDR3 has 15 residues. Germline CDR1 is MNHEY and CDR2 is SVGAGI. V gave up 2 bases and J gave up 1 base, with 11 bases separating them. The CDR3 protein is CASSYDGLIQETQYF. The DNA of the CDR3 is TGTGCCAGCAGTTACGATGGACTAATCCAAGAGACCCAGTACTTC.

The chain carries TRBV5-1 and TRBJ2-1, with TRBD2 matching 7 bases. After removal of 4 bases from V and 1 base from J, the junction contained 11 bases not matched to a gene. CDR3 length: 17 amino acids. The germline V gene has CDR1 SGHRS and CDR2 YFSETQ. CDR3 in amino acids: CASSRNLAGLSYNEQFF. In DNA, the CDR3 is TGCGCCAGCAGCCGGAATTTAGCGGGCCTTTCCTACAATGAGCAGTTCTTC. Full variable domain (outside the CDR3, taken from reference TRBV5-1 and TRBJ2-1): KAGVTQTPRYLIKTRGQQVTLSCSPISGHRSVSWYQQTPGQGLQFLFEYFSETQRNKGNFPGRFSGRQFSNSRSEMNVSTLELGDSALYLCASSRNLAGLSYNEQFFGPGTRLTVL.

Comment on this clonotype: A junction end diverges from the germline sequence, so it may reflect a read error. The chain joins TRBV7-2 to TRBJ1-5; weak D call: TRBD1 (5 bases). Germline loops: CDR1 SGHTA, CDR2 FQGNSA. The CDR3 is made up of 15 amino acids. CDR3 loop: CVSSPGHNSNQPQHF. CDR3 in DNA: TGTGTCAGCAGCCCAGGACACAATAGCAATCAGCCCCAGCATTTT.

This rearrangement joins TRBV29-1 to TRBJ2-1; D gene uncertain. Germline assignment: CDR1 SQVTM and CDR2 ANQGSEA. CDR3 size: 12 residues. Trimming shortened V by 7 bases and J by 8 bases, and 15 bases separated the two germline ends. In nucleotides, the CDR3 is TGCAGCGCAGCCCTTAACTCCGATGAGCAGTTCTTC. Translated, it gives CSAALNSDEQFF.

In this sample, this clonotype turned up a few times. CDR3 sequence (DNA): TGTGCCAGCAGTGGTCCTAGCGGGGAGTACTTC. Translation gives CASSGPSGEYF. V usage is TRBV9 and J usage is TRBJ2-7, with 9 bases identical to TRBD2. CDR1 SGDLS and CDR2 YYNGEE come from the germline V gene. The V gene end was trimmed by 5 bases and the J gene end by 11 bases; junction bases not matched to a gene: 5. The CDR3 contains 11 residues. The full variable domain, rest sourced from reference TRBV9 and TRBJ2-7, is DSGVTQTPKHLITATGQRVTLRCSPRSGDLSVYWYQQSLDQGLQFLIQYYNGEERAKGNILERFSAQQFPDLHSELNLSSLELGDSALYFCASSGPSGEYFGPGTRLTVT.

This clonotype was counted once. The rearrangement links TRBV6-2 or TRBV6-3 to TRBJ2-2; the match to TRBD1 covers 7 bases. The germline V gene encodes CDR1 MNHEY and CDR2 SVGEGT. With 7 bases clipped from V and 1 base from J, the junction kept 9 bases outside the gene matches. The CDR3 extends over 16 amino acids. CDR3 amino acids: CASKTTGTENTGELFF. The CDR3 DNA follows: TGTGCCAGCAAAACGACCGGGACAGAGAACACCGGGGAGCTGTTTTTT.

This clonotype was recorded at least ten times. The chain combines TRBV12-3 or TRBV12-4 with TRBJ2-2; 10 bases map to TRBD1. V dropped 5 bases and J dropped 7; count of bases not matched to a gene: 13. CDR3 length: 17 amino acids. As DNA, the CDR3 is TGTGCCAGCAGTCCTGTCTACGGGACAGGGGTTGTCGGGGAGCTGTTTTTT. The encoded protein is CASSPVYGTGVVGELFF.

This clonotype was seen repeatedly, ten times or more. The rearrangement joins TRBV28 to TRBJ2-1, with 10 bases matching TRBD2. This CDR3 comprises 14 residues. J lost 6 bases, V lost 8 bases, and 7 bases had no gene match. Germline assignment: CDR1 MDHEN and CDR2 SYDVKM. CDR3 nucleotides: TGTGCCAGCCTTCAAAGCGGGGGGGGCAATGAGCAGTTCTTC. The encoded protein is CASLQSGGGNEQFF. Combining the CDR3 with reference TRBV28 and TRBJ2-1 gives the whole variable domain DVKVTQSSRYLVKRTGEKVFLECVQDMDHENMFWYRQDPGLGLRLIYFSYDVKMKEKGDIPEGYSVSREKKERFSLILESASTNQTSMYLCASLQSGGGNEQFFGPGTRLTVL.

This clonotype has at least ten counts. The genes are TRBV7-9 and TRBJ1-5, with 7 nucleotides matching TRBD1. With V trimmed by 5 bases and J by 4 bases, 5 bases remained unmatched. CDR1 is SEHNR and CDR2 is FQNEAQ in the germline V gene (reference sequence). The CDR3 is made up of 14 amino acids. The chain's CDR3 is CASSIEGANQPQHF. The CDR3 nucleotides read TGTGCCAGCAGCATTGAGGGGGCTAATCAGCCCCAGCATTTT.

This chain links TRBV7-9 with TRBJ2-7; D not resolved. V was shortened by 6 bases and J by 5 bases, with 14 bases between the two germline ends. Germline V gives CDR1 SEHNR, CDR2 FQNEAQ (reference sequence). The CDR3 spans 13 residues. In DNA, the CDR3 is TGTGCCAGCAGGTCTACACAGTCCCACGAGCAGTACGTC. It is translated as CASRSTQSHEQYV.

This clonotype was detected once. The rearrangement links TRBV19 to TRBJ1-1, with D possibly matching TRBD1 (6 bases). Per the germline V gene, CDR1 is LNHDA and CDR2 is SQIVND (reference sequence). Trimming stripped 7 bases from V and 5 bases from J, with 14 bases between. This CDR3 has 13 amino acids. CDR3 DNA sequence: TGTGCCAGTATCGGGAGGGGGGGAACTGAAGCTTTCTTT. Its protein product is CASIGRGGTEAFF.

The CDR3 sequence is CASSLGQGFDTEAFF. In DNA form, the CDR3 reads TGTGCCAGCAGCTTGGGACAGGGGTTCGACACTGAAGCTTTCTTT. V and J are TRBV5-4 and TRBJ1-1; 8 nucleotides align to TRBD1. V lost 0 bases, J lost 3 bases, and 4 bases stayed unmatched. CDR3 length: 15 residues. CDR1 is SGHNT and CDR2 is YYREEE in the germline V gene (reference sequence).

V is TRBV4-2 and J is TRBJ2-5; D not resolved. Trimming took off 1 base at V and 4 bases at J, with 13 bases between the two ends. The CDR3 totals 15 residues. From germline, CDR1 is LGHNA and CDR2 YNFKEQ. The CDR3 reads CASSQALVGVETQYF. Written as DNA, the CDR3 is TGTGCCAGCAGCCAAGCCCTTGTTGGTGTAGAGACCCAGTACTTC.

A few counts support this clonotype. For the CDR3, the DNA is TGTGCCAGCAGTTCCGACCCCTATGGCTACACCTTC. This encodes CASSSDPYGYTF. The V gene is TRBV6-5, the J gene TRBJ1-2; D uncertain. The V gene lost 4 bases and the J gene lost 4 bases, with 7 bases spanning the gap. Looked up from germline, CDR1 is MNHEY and CDR2 is SVGAGI. The CDR3 extends over 12 amino acids.